This T cell receptor beta chain was found in a study of blood T cell repertoires in COVID-19. Whole-study context: Collection of acute and convalescent COVID-19 samples took place in the United States, Italy and Spain. In each case, the material was cDNA or gDNA derived from T cells, B-cell-depleted T cells, or PBMCs.

Per the original methods: By means of reference gene primer amplification, nucleated cell counts were estimated. Libraries were prepared by immunoSEQ multiplex PCR; TCRdb keeps only in-frame clonotypes and omits some of them. Clonal size and the V and J genes are those of that table, whereas D and trimming came from the DNA. The table records 90,000 to 110,000 clones, 81% of them present only once. Sequencing was carried out using peripheral blood. This clonotype originated in a man of 80 years or more with acute or convalescent COVID-19.

CDR3 region: CASSYEYGSSPLHF. The CDR3 DNA is TGTGCCAGCAGCTATGAATACGGGAGTTCACCCCTCCACTTT. V is TRBV5-4 and J is TRBJ1-6; D is uncertain. Trimming stripped 3 bases from V and 9 bases from J, with 13 bases between. CDR3 size: 14 residues. The germline V gene encodes CDR1 SGHNT and CDR2 YYREEE (reference sequence).